These 19 T cell receptor beta chains were sequenced from one sample in a study of T-cell reconstitution after alpha-beta-depleted transplantation in children. TCRbeta library preparation incorporated unique molecular identifiers. Each CDR3 protein gets one entry after TCRdb re-called the PCR reads with MiXCR. The profile shows hundreds of thousands of distinct CDR3 sequences, around 15% of them singletons. The sample consisted of PBMCs, mostly from graft donor cells, taken 360 days after TCRalphabeta/CD19-depleted stem cell transplant. All receptors derive from a boy younger than two who had a stem cell transplant for Wiskott-Aldrich syndrome, so the T cells may come from the graft donor.

This clonotype turned up a few times. CDR3 coding DNA: TGCAGTGCTTTCTACGGAGGGTTCACAGATACGCAGTATTTT. Amino acid sequence: CSAFYGGFTDTQYF. V is TRBV20-1 and J is TRBJ2-3, with a tentative D call TRBD2 (6 bases). The CDR3 runs to 14 residues. Germline V CDR1 and CDR2: DFQATT, SNEGSKA (reference sequence). V lost 5 bases, J lost 2 bases, and 14 bases lay in between.

The rearrangement uses TRBV3-1 and TRBJ2-7, with TRBD2 matching over 9 bases. Germline V gives CDR1 LGHDT, CDR2 YNNKEL (reference sequence). CDR3 length: 14 residues. Trimming removed 1 base from V and 3 bases from J; junction bases left unmatched: 1. CDR3 nucleotides: TGTGCCAGCAGCCAAGGACTAGCGGTCTACGAGCAGTACTTC. Protein product: CASSQGLAVYEQYF.

This clonotype turned up a few times. The V call is TRBV11-2, the J call TRBJ1-5; D remains ambiguous. The CDR3 sequence is 14 residues long. Germline CDR1 and CDR2: SGHAT and FQNNGV. The V gene lost 1 base and the J gene lost 2 bases, with 6 bases spanning the gap. CDR3 region: CASSLGPGNQPQHF. In nucleotides, the CDR3 is TGTGCCAGCAGCTTAGGGCCAGGCAATCAGCCCCAGCATTTT.

This clonotype was seen once. This chain uses TRBV12-3 or TRBV12-4 with TRBJ2-1, with D perhaps matching TRBD1 or TRBD2 (6 bases each). Trimming stripped 5 bases from V and 12 bases from J, with 11 bases between. The CDR3 is 11 residues long. The CDR3 region is CASSEGGGQFF. DNA of the CDR3: TGTGCCAGCAGTGAGGGGGGAGGGCAGTTCTTC.

This clonotype was counted ten times or more. This rearrangement joins TRBV7-9 to TRBJ1-1; 7 positions match TRBD1. CDR3 size: 13 residues. Germline CDR1 SEHNR, CDR2 FQNEAQ (reference sequence). Trimming at V came to 7 bases and at J to 1 base, leaving 3 bases not matched to a gene. CDR3 sequence reads: CASTGTENTEAFF. The CDR3 bases are TGTGCCAGCACAGGGACAGAGAACACTGAAGCTTTCTTT.

Of note for this clonotype: A read error may produce the germline difference seen at one junction end. This chain joins TRBV6-2 or TRBV6-3 and TRBJ2-2; D tentatively reads TRBD1 or TRBD2 (5 bases each). The V gene's germline CDR1 is MNHEY and CDR2 SVGEGT. The CDR3 is 14 amino acids. The CDR3 sequence: CASSPRQYTGELFF. The DNA for the CDR3 is TGTGCCAGCAGTCCCCGACAGTACACCGGGGAGCTATTTTTT.

This clonotype was picked up a small number of times. DNA of the CDR3: TGTGCCAGCAGCCAAGGCCTACAGAACACTGAAGCTTTCTTT. This encodes CASSQGLQNTEAFF. V gene TRBV3-1 combines with J gene TRBJ1-1; no definite D call. The CDR3 contains 14 residues. The V and J ends lost 1 base and 1 base respectively, with 7 bases between them. CDR1 LGHDT and CDR2 YNNKEL come from the germline V gene (reference sequence).

This clonotype appeared a few times. This rearrangement joins TRBV20-1 to TRBJ1-4; D gene uncertain. V was cut by 2 bases and J by 5 bases, with 6 bases left in between. The germline V gene has CDR1 DFQATT and CDR2 SNEGSKA (reference sequence). The CDR3 length is 12 residues. CDR3: CSARQPNEKLFF. CDR3 DNA: TGCAGTGCTAGACAGCCGAATGAAAAACTGTTTTTT.

The genes are TRBV7-8 and TRBJ1-5, with no clear D. CDR3 length: 16 residues. The germline V and J ends were trimmed by 2 bases and 1 base, with 12 bases remaining between them. Per germline, CDR1 SGHVS and CDR2 FQNEAQ. The CDR3 loop is CASSLLRRGSNQPQHF. DNA for the CDR3: TGTGCCAGCAGCTTATTACGGAGAGGGAGCAATCAGCCCCAGCATTTT.

This clonotype has a handful of counts. The genes are TRBV20-1 and TRBJ2-2; the D gene is possibly TRBD1 (5 bases). Germline lookup yields CDR1 DFQATT and CDR2 SNEGSKA (reference sequence). The germline V and J ends were trimmed by 3 bases and 7 bases, with 15 bases remaining between them. The CDR3 is 14 amino acids. In DNA form, the CDR3 reads TGCAGTGCTAGGGATCGACAGATCTTCGGGGAGCTGTTTTTT. Protein sequence: CSARDRQIFGELFF.

The chain links TRBV4-3 to TRBJ2-2, with TRBD2 identical over 12 bases. The V gene end was trimmed by 3 bases and the J gene end by 5 bases; junction bases not matched to a gene: 4. This CDR3 region has 16 residues. Germline CDR1 LGHNA, CDR2 YSLEER. CDR3 sequence reads: CASSHGLAGLTGELFF. As DNA, the CDR3 is TGCGCCAGCAGCCACGGACTAGCGGGATTAACCGGGGAGCTGTTTTTT.

This clonotype has just a few counts. CDR3 nucleotide sequence: TGCGCCAGCAGCTTCCCCACAGGGAGCTCCTACAATGAGCAGTTCTTC. Translation gives CASSFPTGSSYNEQFF. The chain joins TRBV5-1 to TRBJ2-1; the D gene is possibly TRBD1 (6 bases). The CDR3 spans 16 residues. V was cut by 2 bases and J by 0 bases, with 12 bases left in between. The V gene's germline CDR1 is SGHRS and CDR2 YFSETQ.

This clonotype has only a few counts. This chain connects TRBV7-2 to TRBJ2-4; 10 nucleotides match TRBD1. Germline V gives CDR1 SGHTA, CDR2 FQGNSA. The CDR3 loop spans 16 amino acids. V shed 2 bases and J 8 bases; nucleotides not matched to a gene: 9. CDR3 amino acids: CASSLKGDRGRYIQYF. The CDR3 DNA sequence: TGTGCCAGCAGCTTAAAAGGTGACAGGGGGCGTTACATTCAGTACTTC.

The chain couples TRBV3-1 to TRBJ1-5; no definite D call. Trimming pared 1 base from V and 4 bases from J, leaving 8 bases between. This CDR3 spans 14 amino acids. CDR1 LGHDT and CDR2 YNNKEL come from the germline V gene (reference sequence). The CDR3 here is CASSQVGGNQPQHF. DNA for the CDR3: TGTGCCAGCAGCCAAGTGGGCGGGAATCAGCCCCAGCATTTT.

The V gene is TRBV7-7, the J gene TRBJ2-3, with 13 bases aligning to TRBD2. The trim removed 5 bases at V and 2 bases at J, leaving 10 bases unmatched. Per the germline V gene, CDR1 is SSHAT and CDR2 is FNYEAQ (reference sequence). The CDR3 consists of 18 residues. The CDR3, as DNA: TGTGCCAGCAGCCCCCGGGGAGGACTAGCGGGGGACACAGATACGCAGTATTTT. It is translated as CASSPRGGLAGDTDTQYF.

The V and J genes are TRBV12-3 or TRBV12-4 and TRBJ1-3; D is uncertain. Trimming took off 6 bases at V and 0 bases at J, with 9 bases between the two ends. The CDR3 has 14 amino acids. The CDR3 sequence: CASSRSSSGNTIYF. CDR3 sequence (DNA): TGTGCCAGCAGCCGGTCCTCCTCTGGAAACACCATATATTTT.

This chain uses TRBV4-1 with TRBJ1-5; TRBD1 is a possible D gene (6 bases). The germline CDR1 and CDR2 sequences are MGHRA and YSYEKL. CDR3 length: 17 amino acids. Trimming shortened V by 3 bases and J by 2 bases, and 17 bases separated the two germline ends. The CDR3 region is CASSHPKQGRGNQPQHF. The DNA for the CDR3 is TGCGCCAGCAGCCACCCAAAACAGGGTAGGGGCAATCAGCCCCAGCATTTT.

This clonotype was found a few times. This rearrangement joins TRBV7-9 to TRBJ1-2, with 8 bases matching TRBD1. This CDR3 is 14 amino acids long. V trimming: 2 bases; J trimming: 3 bases; junction bases outside the gene matches: 2. From germline, CDR1 is SEHNR and CDR2 FQNEAQ (reference sequence). CDR3 in amino acids: CASSLQGADYGYTF. CDR3 DNA: TGTGCCAGCAGCTTACAGGGGGCGGACTATGGCTACACCTTC.

The CDR3 nucleotides read TGCGCCAGCACGGGACGGCCGTTCACAGATACGCAGTATTTT. Protein: CASTGRPFTDTQYF. V usage is TRBV5-1 and J usage is TRBJ2-3; D is tentatively TRBD1 or TRBD2 (5 bases each). Germline lookup yields CDR1 SGHRS and CDR2 YFSETQ. Trimming removed 6 bases from V and 2 bases from J, with 13 bases in between. CDR3 length: 14 residues.